One and the same sample provided the 19 T cell receptor beta chains below, sequenced in a study of T cell repertoires in cytomegalovirus infection (dated by TCRdb to about 2019). TCRdb lists the instrument as Illumina HiSeq 1500. Using fastp at Q25 and MiXCR, TCRdb reprocessed the public reads and kept productive beta chains. Each entry merges the rows of one CDR3 protein and shows their most common DNA and genes. The sample data list 400,000 or so distinct CDR3 sequences, and roughly 30% of these were observed just once. Clones ranked in the top ten supply roughly an eighth of the sample. The source material was PBMCs. The source of these receptors is a human donor in good health (CMV status not recorded). Some clones in this sample may be carry-over from other donors' samples.

The chain combines TRBV12-3 or TRBV12-4 with TRBJ1-5, with D hard to call. V was shortened by 8 bases and J by 3 bases, with 11 bases between the two germline ends. This CDR3 has 13 amino acids. The CDR3 protein is CASGSSFNQPQHF. The DNA for the CDR3 is TGTGCCAGCGGATCATCTTTCAATCAGCCCCAGCATTTT.

Concerning this clonotype itself: One junction end disagrees with the germline gene, perhaps due to a read error. This chain links TRBV4-1 with TRBJ1-2; D remains unclear. Germline V lookup: CDR1 MGHRA, CDR2 YSYEKL. This CDR3 is 15 amino acids long. The CDR3 DNA follows: TGCGCCAGCATCCAAGGAGCCACATCGCCGGGAGGCTACACCTTC. Its translation is CASIQGATSPGGYTF.

The V and J genes are TRBV4-2 and TRBJ1-2, with D perhaps TRBD1 (5 bases). Germline V gives CDR1 LGHNA, CDR2 YNFKEQ. V dropped 2 bases and J dropped 3 bases, with 10 bases sitting between them. The CDR3 consists of 14 residues. The DNA for the CDR3 is TGTGCCAGCAGCCAAATTGGGACGGACTATGGCTACACCTTC. Its protein is CASSQIGTDYGYTF.

The sample holds many counts of this clonotype. CDR3 nucleotides: TGTGCCAGTAGTATAGGCTCCTACAATGAGCAGTTCTTC. This codes for CASSIGSYNEQFF. The chain recombines TRBV19 with TRBJ2-1; D uncertain. V was shortened by 1 base and J by 0 bases, with 1 base between the two germline ends. Germline CDR1 LNHDA, CDR2 SQIVND (reference sequence). This CDR3 is 13 amino acids long.

This rearrangement joins TRBV5-5 to TRBJ2-3; 11 positions match TRBD2. The CDR3 totals 16 residues. The junction had 5 bases not matched to a gene; V was cut back by 0 bases and J by 5 bases. CDR1 and CDR2 (germline): SGHKS, YYEKEE (reference sequence). The CDR3 loop is CASSLVAGGQGDTQYF. The CDR3, as DNA: TGTGCCAGCAGCTTGGTAGCGGGGGGGCAGGGAGATACGCAGTATTTT.

This clonotype was seen a few times. The V and J genes are TRBV6-4 and TRBJ1-5; no clear D. Germline lookup yields CDR1 MRHNA and CDR2 SNTAGT. The CDR3 loop spans 17 amino acids. V was clipped by 2 bases and J by 3 bases, with 17 bases between them. The DNA for the CDR3 is TGTGCCAGCAGTGACCCTATTAACAGCCGGATCAATCAGCCCCAGCATTTT. Protein: CASSDPINSRINQPQHF.

This clonotype was recorded a few times. This chain uses TRBV6-5 with TRBJ2-5, with 7 bases aligning to TRBD1. The CDR3 has 14 amino acids. Trimming cost V 2 bases and J 5 bases; bases outside gene matches: 5. In germline, CDR1 is MNHEY, CDR2 SVGAGI. CDR3: CASSYDRARETQYF. The CDR3 DNA is TGTGCCAGCAGTTACGACAGGGCCCGGGAGACCCAGTACTTC.

The chain is built from TRBV29-1 and TRBJ1-1, with D uncertain. Trimming pared 3 bases from V and 0 bases from J, leaving 11 bases between. This CDR3 has 14 amino acids. Per the germline V gene, CDR1 is SQVTM and CDR2 is ANQGSEA. CDR3 in amino acids: CSVEDLTVNTEAFF. In nucleotides, the CDR3 is TGCAGCGTTGAGGACTTAACGGTGAACACTGAAGCTTTCTTT.

Of note for this clonotype: Possible read error: a much larger clone is one base away. This chain links TRBV7-2 with TRBJ1-1; the D is unclear. V lost 5 bases and J lost 10, with 14 bases in between. CDR3 length equals 12 residues. Looked up from germline, CDR1 is SGHTA and CDR2 is FQGNSA. The CDR3 sequence is CASSPSLLVAFF. CDR3 sequence (DNA): TGTGCCAGCAGCCCGAGTCTCCTCGTAGCTTTCTTT.

This clonotype was found a few times. V gene TRBV15 combines with J gene TRBJ2-1; tentatively, D is TRBD1 (6 bases). Deletions cut 3 bases from V and 7 bases from J, with 16 bases between. The CDR3 length is 15 residues. Germline V gene lookup returns CDR1 LNHNV and CDR2 YYDKDF (reference sequence). CDR3 in amino acids: CATSSARGRSNEQFF. The CDR3 nucleotides read TGTGCCACCAGCAGCGCCAGGGGAAGAAGTAATGAGCAGTTCTTC.

This clonotype was counted only a few times. The rearrangement uses TRBV24-1 and TRBJ2-1, with 10 bases lining up with TRBD1. V shed 7 bases, J shed 4 bases, and the junction held 0 bases outside the gene matches. Germline values: CDR1 KGHDR, CDR2 SFDVKD. The CDR3 is 13 residues long. DNA for the CDR3: TGTGCCACCAGGGGACAGGGGTACAATGAGCAGTTCTTC. Translated: CATRGQGYNEQFF.

This clonotype was seen only a few times. The chain joins TRBV7-2 to TRBJ2-7; no definite D call. Germline CDR1 is SGHTA and CDR2 is FQGNSA. V was clipped by 5 bases and J by 2 bases, with 13 bases between them. The CDR3 runs to 14 residues. In DNA form, the CDR3 reads TGTGCCAGCAGCCCCATAGAGGCCCCCTACGAGCAGTACTTC. As protein: CASSPIEAPYEQYF.

In its sample, this clonotype was seen a few times. The chain carries TRBV7-2 and TRBJ2-7; 9 bases fit TRBD1. Trimming cost V 4 bases and J 0 bases; bases outside gene matches: 10. The CDR3 is made up of 17 amino acids. From germline, CDR1 is SGHTA and CDR2 FQGNSA. CDR3 protein: CASSSRGDRVSSYEQYF. As DNA, the CDR3 is TGTGCCAGCAGCTCTAGAGGGGACAGGGTTAGCTCCTACGAGCAGTACTTC.

The V and J genes are TRBV12-3 or TRBV12-4 and TRBJ1-1; 10 bases agree with TRBD1. The V gene end was trimmed by 6 bases and the J gene end by 4 bases; junction bases not matched to a gene: 14. CDR3 length: 17 amino acids. CDR3 sequence: CASRSGQGIMMATEAFF. As DNA, the CDR3 is TGTGCCAGCAGGTCGGGACAGGGGATTATGATGGCCACTGAAGCTTTCTTT.

This clonotype was detected ten times or more. The genes are TRBV7-8 and TRBJ2-5; 11 nucleotides align to TRBD2. V lost 3 bases, J lost 3 bases, and 3 bases stayed unmatched. Germline-derived CDR1 and CDR2 are SGHVS and FQNEAQ. The CDR3 runs to 15 residues. The CDR3 region has the DNA TGTGCCAGCAGCTTGCTAGCGGGGGGAAAAGAGACCCAGTACTTC. Protein product: CASSLLAGGKETQYF.

V is TRBV5-5 and J is TRBJ2-3, with no clear D. Germline V gene lookup returns CDR1 SGHKS and CDR2 YYEKEE (reference sequence). The CDR3 length is 12 residues. V lost 3 bases to trimming and J lost 5 bases, with 7 bases between them. The CDR3 spells CASSYGKDTQYF. The CDR3 DNA reads as TGTGCCAGCAGCTATGGGAAAGATACGCAGTATTTT.

The chain uses TRBV11-2 and TRBJ1-6; D not resolved. From germline, CDR1 is SGHAT and CDR2 FQNNGV. The CDR3 has 14 amino acids. V was shortened by 5 bases and J by 4 bases, with 9 bases between the two germline ends. CDR3 DNA: TGTGCCAGCAGCCACCAGGCATATAATTCACCCCTCCACTTT. It codes for CASSHQAYNSPLHF.

This clonotype was found a few times. The chain carries TRBV27 and TRBJ2-3; 12 bases align to TRBD2. Per the germline V gene, CDR1 is MNHEY and CDR2 is SMNVEV (reference sequence). Germline trimming cut 5 bases from V and 5 bases from J; bases unmatched to any gene: 5. The CDR3 contains 15 residues. CDR3: CASSRLAGVLDTQYF. Here the CDR3 DNA reads TGTGCCAGCAGTAGACTAGCGGGGGTTTTAGATACGCAGTATTTT.

This clonotype appeared a few times. V is TRBV5-1 and J is TRBJ2-7; 9 nucleotides match TRBD1. The trim removed 2 bases at V and 0 bases at J, leaving 3 bases unmatched. CDR3 length: 15 amino acids. Germline CDR1 reads SGHRS; CDR2 reads YFSETQ. CDR3 protein: CASSFRQGVSYEQYF. The CDR3, as DNA: TGCGCCAGCAGCTTTAGACAGGGGGTCTCCTACGAGCAGTACTTC. The variable domain in full, with the rest retrieved from reference TRBV5-1 and TRBJ2-7, is KAGVTQTPRYLIKTRGQQVTLSCSPISGHRSVSWYQQTPGQGLQFLFEYFSETQRNKGNFPGRFSGRQFSNSRSEMNVSTLELGDSALYLCASSFRQGVSYEQYFGPGTRLTVT.